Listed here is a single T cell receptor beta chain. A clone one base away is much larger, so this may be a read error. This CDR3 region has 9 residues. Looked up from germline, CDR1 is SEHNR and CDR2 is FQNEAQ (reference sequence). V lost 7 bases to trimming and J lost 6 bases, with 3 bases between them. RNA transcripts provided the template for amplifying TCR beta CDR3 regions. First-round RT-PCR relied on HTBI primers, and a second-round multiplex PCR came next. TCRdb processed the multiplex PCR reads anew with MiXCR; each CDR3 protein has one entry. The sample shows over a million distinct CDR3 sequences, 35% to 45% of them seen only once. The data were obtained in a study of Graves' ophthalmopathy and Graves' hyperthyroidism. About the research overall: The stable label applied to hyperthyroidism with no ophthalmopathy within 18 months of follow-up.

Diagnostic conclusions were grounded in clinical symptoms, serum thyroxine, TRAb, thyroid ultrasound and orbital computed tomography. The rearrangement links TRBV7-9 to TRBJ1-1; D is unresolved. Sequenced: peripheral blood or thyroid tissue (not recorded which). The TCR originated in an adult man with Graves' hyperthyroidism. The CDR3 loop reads CASNAEAFF. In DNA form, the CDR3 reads TGTGCCAGCAACGCTGAAGCTTTCTTT.